This entry concerns a single TCR beta chain. No antigen is known for it. Per-nucleotide qualities are absent, and no much larger clonotype sits a single base away. This record belongs to a study of T cell responses to AZD1222 COVID-19 vaccine (dated by TCRdb to about 2021). Background for the entire study: TCR sequencing covered more than 230 trial participants: 200 to 220 given two doses of AZD1222 and about 26 given two doses of MenACWY control vaccine. Enrollment into the trials was organized by age into subgroups of 18-55, 56-69 and 70-plus years, and those subgroups contained approximately 150, 30 and 60 TCR-sequenced participants, respectively. Overall results and qualifications from the work: Most participants were white British and females outnumbered males, and the authors suggested that clonal diversity may have been underestimated. A significant rise in spike-specific TCR breadth and depth was observed after two AZD1222 doses relative to day 0 and relative to MenACWY recipients. In the small 56-69-year group, the increase in depth fell short of significance, most likely because of low power. Because no day 14 peak-response samples were available, repertoires were characterized only after the peak T cell response. Nearly half of unique spike-specific TCRs reportedly recognized epitopes outside regions mutated in the B.1.351 and B.1.1.7 variants. Only five to seven AZD1222 recipients were SARS-CoV-2 seropositive at baseline, limiting conclusions about previously exposed vaccinees. CD4 TCRs associated with the vaccine covered the entire spike protein, and the dominant responses were in regions 160-218 and 743-854.

The CDR3 regions of human TCRbeta chains were analyzed by immunosequencing. The study's processing was this. Repertoire TCRs were matched against a reference library of SARS-CoV-2-specific TCRs generated with the MIRA antigen-specificity platform. Breadth was defined as the fraction of unique TCRs that were SARS-CoV-2-associated, and depth was defined as the fraction of total T cells that were SARS-CoV-2-associated. Using the MIRA data, each spike-specific TCR was assigned both to the spike region to which the TCR was reactive and to a CD4 or CD8 class. Log10-transformed breadth and depth values were compared by one-way ANOVA with Sidak's multiple comparisons tests. As stored in TCRdb, this immuneACCESS dataset retains in-frame rearrangements with V and J assigned. A fraction of the clones does not appear; measured against another copy, unresolved V genes explain less than half of the discrepancy, and the remainder lacks a known reason. V, J and clone size reflect that table, while D and trimming were determined from the DNA. The table for this sample lists some 96,000 clones; about 89% of them were counted only once. The ten largest clonotypes hold under 4.5% of the sample.

The sample's time point label, in plain terms: baseline before first vaccination. This specimen's treatment or condition label, per the study, means: meningococcal conjugate vaccine given as trial control. The vaccinee samples were drawn from two UK trials, COV001 and COV002, one of which was a single-blind randomized controlled phase 2/3 trial testing AZD1222 (ChAdOx1 nCoV-19) in healthy adults. For TCRbeta chain sequencing, PBMC samples were collected from trial participants at day 0 and at day 28 after the second dose. CDR1 and CDR2, looked up from the germline V gene, are SGHTA and FQGNSA. Measured from the cysteine to the phenylalanine, the CDR3 is 13 residues long. Only CDR3 DNA remains: 39 bases, in frame from the first base. V and J lose 4 bases and 6 bases, and a span of 12 bases separates them.

Sequencing was performed on peripheral blood, taken on day 0 of MenACWY control vaccination. The V gene is TRBV7-2 and the J gene is TRBJ2-5; the D gene is possibly TRBD2, with 7 bases matching. The clonotype originates from an adult in good health. The CDR3 protein: CASSYKGGKTQYF. The sequence in DNA is TGTGCCAGCAGCTACAAGGGGGGGAAGACCCAGTACTTC.